These T cell receptor beta chains were read from a single sample in a study of cytomegalovirus exposure and HLA in healthy donors. Profiled with immunoSEQ multiplex PCR; TCRdb holds only in-frame clones, not every one. The repertoire holds around 100,000 clones, 74% seen once, with around 5% in the top ten. Sequencing input: PBMCs. These TCRs come from a man younger than 40 in good health and CMV-seropositive. Both conserved end residues are part of each CDR3. A D gene is named only where the DNA matches it firmly. Size values are once, few and many counts, or a class for expanded clones, and some rows have none.

D gene: TRBD2; V gene: TRBV5-1; CDR3 length: 15; J gene: TRBJ2-1; clone size: -; CDR3 DNA: TGCGCCAGCAGCTTTATACCGGGGGGTCACAATGAGCAGTTCTTC; CDR3 protein: CASSFIPGGHNEQFF
D gene: -; V gene: TRBV5-1; CDR3 length: 14; J gene: TRBJ2-2; clone size: few; CDR3 DNA: TGCGCCAGCAGCTTGGACGGGGGAGGCAGGGAGCTGTTTTTT; CDR3 protein: CASSLDGGGRELFF
D gene: -; V gene: TRBV9; CDR3 length: 15; J gene: TRBJ1-1; clone size: -; CDR3 DNA: TGTGCCAGCAGCTCCCGACACGGGGGGCGAGCTGAAGCTTTCTTT; CDR3 protein: CASSSRHGGRAEAFF
D gene: -; V gene: TRBV30; CDR3 length: 15; J gene: TRBJ1-5; clone size: -; CDR3 DNA: TGTGCCTGGAGCCCTCCCAGGGTGCGAAATCAGCCCCAGCATTTT; CDR3 protein: CAWSPPRVRNQPQHF
D gene: -; V gene: TRBV9; CDR3 length: 13; J gene: TRBJ1-2; clone size: -; CDR3 DNA: TGTGCCAGCAGCGTTCAGGGCAGGTATGGCTACACCTTC; CDR3 protein: CASSVQGRYGYTF
D gene: -; V gene: TRBV7-6; CDR3 length: 15; J gene: TRBJ2-6; clone size: -; CDR3 DNA: TGTGCCAGCAGCATCGGGGGAACTGGGGCCAACGTCCTGACTTTC; CDR3 protein: CASSIGGTGANVLTF
D gene: -; V gene: TRBV4-1; CDR3 length: 14; J gene: TRBJ1-2; clone size: few; CDR3 DNA: TGCGCCAGCAGCCTCCAGAGGCGGGATTATGGCTACACCTTC; CDR3 protein: CASSLQRRDYGYTF
D gene: -; V gene: TRBV5-1; CDR3 length: 14; J gene: TRBJ1-1; clone size: -; CDR3 DNA: TGCGCCAGCAGCTCTTTAACAGTTAACACTGAAGCTTTCTTT; CDR3 protein: CASSSLTVNTEAFF
D gene: -; V gene: TRBV7-3; CDR3 length: 13; J gene: TRBJ1-4; clone size: few; CDR3 DNA: TGTGCCAGCAGCCCCGGGAAGGATGAAAAACTGTTTTTT; CDR3 protein: CASSPGKDEKLFF
D gene: -; V gene: TRBV27; CDR3 length: 16; J gene: TRBJ1-5; clone size: -; CDR3 DNA: TGTGCCAGCAGGCTCAAAGGTTACAGTAGCAATCAGCCCCAGCATTTT; CDR3 protein: CASRLKGYSSNQPQHF
D gene: TRBD1; V gene: TRBV5-3; CDR3 length: 16; J gene: TRBJ1-1; clone size: few; CDR3 DNA: TGTGCCAGAAGCCTTGCCGGGACAGGGCTGAACACTGAAGCTTTCTTT; CDR3 protein: CARSLAGTGLNTEAFF
D gene: TRBD1; V gene: TRBV30; CDR3 length: 14; J gene: TRBJ1-1; clone size: -; CDR3 DNA: TGTGCCTGGAGTCCGGGACAGCTAGGGTCTGAAGGTTTCTTT; CDR3 protein: CAWSPGQLGSEGFF
D gene: TRBD1; V gene: TRBV4-3; CDR3 length: 17; J gene: TRBJ2-2; clone size: few; CDR3 DNA: TGCGCCAGCAGTCCAACAAACAGGGGAATTCGCACCGGGGAGCTGTTTTTT; CDR3 protein: CASSPTNRGIRTGELFF
D gene: -; V gene: TRBV6-6; CDR3 length: 12; J gene: TRBJ1-1; clone size: few; CDR3 DNA: TGTGCCAGCAGGGGCCTTAACACTGAAGCTTTCTTT; CDR3 protein: CASRGLNTEAFF
D gene: TRBD1; V gene: TRBV9; CDR3 length: 13; J gene: TRBJ1-3; clone size: -; CDR3 DNA: TGTGCCAGCAGCGAGGGACAGCTAAACACCATATATTTT; CDR3 protein: CASSEGQLNTIYF
D gene: TRBD1; V gene: TRBV28; CDR3 length: 16; J gene: TRBJ2-7; clone size: -; CDR3 DNA: TGTGCCAGCAGTGCGGAGGACAGGGGAATTTCTGGCGAGCAGTACTTC; CDR3 protein: CASSAEDRGISGEQYF
D gene: -; V gene: TRBV19; CDR3 length: 12; J gene: TRBJ2-5; clone size: -; CDR3 DNA: TGTGCCAGTAGTTGGGAGGGGGGGACCCAGTACTTC; CDR3 protein: CASSWEGGTQYF
D gene: TRBD1; V gene: TRBV2; CDR3 length: 15; J gene: TRBJ2-4; clone size: -; CDR3 DNA: TGTGCCAGCAGTGCTACCGGACAGGGTCAAAACATTCAGTACTTC; CDR3 protein: CASSATGQGQNIQYF
D gene: -; V gene: TRBV7-2; CDR3 length: 12; J gene: TRBJ2-4; clone size: -; CDR3 DNA: TGTGCCAGCAGCTTTCAGGGGAACATTCAGTACTTC; CDR3 protein: CASSFQGNIQYF
D gene: -; V gene: TRBV6-1; CDR3 length: 12; J gene: TRBJ1-2; clone size: -; CDR3 DNA: TGTGCCAGCAGCCAGGGGTTTCGAGGCTACACCTTC; CDR3 protein: CASSQGFRGYTF
D gene: TRBD2; V gene: TRBV5-4; CDR3 length: 17; J gene: TRBJ2-3; clone size: -; CDR3 DNA: TGTGCCAGCAGCTTGGGACTAGCGGGGGGTGTTAGAGATACGCAGTATTTT; CDR3 protein: CASSLGLAGGVRDTQYF
D gene: -; V gene: TRBV9; CDR3 length: 13; J gene: TRBJ2-5; clone size: -; CDR3 DNA: TGTGCCAGCAGCGGCGGGACCTCAGAGGCCCAGTACTTC; CDR3 protein: CASSGGTSEAQYF
D gene: TRBD1; V gene: TRBV2; CDR3 length: 13; J gene: TRBJ1-5; clone size: -; CDR3 DNA: TGTGCCAGCAGTAGGACAGGGCAGCAGCCCCAGCATTTT; CDR3 protein: CASSRTGQQPQHF
D gene: -; V gene: TRBV7-8; CDR3 length: 13; J gene: TRBJ1-6; clone size: -; CDR3 DNA: TGTGCCAGCAGCTTATTGGAGAATTCACCCCTCCACTTT; CDR3 protein: CASSLLENSPLHF
D gene: -; V gene: TRBV4-1; CDR3 length: 17; J gene: TRBJ1-6; clone size: few; CDR3 DNA: TGCGCCAGCAGCCAAGAGCCGCCTAGTTACCATAATTCACCCCTCCACTTT; CDR3 protein: CASSQEPPSYHNSPLHF
D gene: -; V gene: TRBV5-1; CDR3 length: 15; J gene: TRBJ2-7; clone size: -; CDR3 DNA: TGCGCCAGCAGCTTGGCGGGGGATTTACGTTACGAGCAGTACTTC; CDR3 protein: CASSLAGDLRYEQYF
D gene: -; V gene: TRBV27; CDR3 length: 14; J gene: TRBJ2-3; clone size: -; CDR3 DNA: TGTGCCAGCAGTTTAGATACTAGCACAGATACGCAGTATTTT; CDR3 protein: CASSLDTSTDTQYF
D gene: -; V gene: TRBV30; CDR3 length: 13; J gene: TRBJ1-2; clone size: -; CDR3 DNA: TGTGCCTGGTCCCCCGGGGAAGGCTATGGCTACACCTTC; CDR3 protein: CAWSPGEGYGYTF
D gene: TRBD1; V gene: TRBV2; CDR3 length: 15; J gene: TRBJ1-1; clone size: few; CDR3 DNA: TGTGCCAGCAGTTGGAGGACAGGGAAGAACACTGAAGCTTTCTTT; CDR3 protein: CASSWRTGKNTEAFF
D gene: -; V gene: TRBV7-2; CDR3 length: 13; J gene: TRBJ1-1; clone size: -; CDR3 DNA: TGTGCCAGCAGCTTGCGAGGGCGGACTGAAGCTTTCTTT; CDR3 protein: CASSLRGRTEAFF
D gene: -; V gene: TRBV7-2; CDR3 length: 15; J gene: TRBJ2-2; clone size: -; CDR3 DNA: TGTGCCAGCAGCTTAGGGACAGCTCTAACCGGGGAGCTGTTTTTT; CDR3 protein: CASSLGTALTGELFF
D gene: TRBD1; V gene: TRBV28; CDR3 length: 15; J gene: TRBJ1-2; clone size: -; CDR3 DNA: TGTGCCAGCAGCCCGACAGGGGGTATTAGGTTGGGCTACCCCTTC; CDR3 protein: CASSPTGGIRLGYPF
D gene: -; V gene: TRBV4-3; CDR3 length: 15; J gene: TRBJ1-1; clone size: few; CDR3 DNA: TGCGCCAGCAGCCAATATACAGGGACGAACACTGAAGCTTTCTTT; CDR3 protein: CASSQYTGTNTEAFF
D gene: -; V gene: TRBV18; CDR3 length: 13; J gene: TRBJ2-7; clone size: -; CDR3 DNA: TGTGCCAGCTCACCAGGGGCTTCGAACGAGCAGTACTTC; CDR3 protein: CASSPGASNEQYF
D gene: TRBD1; V gene: TRBV5-5; CDR3 length: 14; J gene: TRBJ1-5; clone size: -; CDR3 DNA: TGTGCCAGCAGCTTGCAGAGACAGGGAGGGCCCCAGCATTTT; CDR3 protein: CASSLQRQGGPQHF
D gene: TRBD1; V gene: TRBV19; CDR3 length: 16; J gene: TRBJ1-5; clone size: -; CDR3 DNA: TGTGCCAGTAGCACCGGGACAGGCTACGGAGGTCAGCCCCAGCATTTT; CDR3 protein: CASSTGTGYGGQPQHF